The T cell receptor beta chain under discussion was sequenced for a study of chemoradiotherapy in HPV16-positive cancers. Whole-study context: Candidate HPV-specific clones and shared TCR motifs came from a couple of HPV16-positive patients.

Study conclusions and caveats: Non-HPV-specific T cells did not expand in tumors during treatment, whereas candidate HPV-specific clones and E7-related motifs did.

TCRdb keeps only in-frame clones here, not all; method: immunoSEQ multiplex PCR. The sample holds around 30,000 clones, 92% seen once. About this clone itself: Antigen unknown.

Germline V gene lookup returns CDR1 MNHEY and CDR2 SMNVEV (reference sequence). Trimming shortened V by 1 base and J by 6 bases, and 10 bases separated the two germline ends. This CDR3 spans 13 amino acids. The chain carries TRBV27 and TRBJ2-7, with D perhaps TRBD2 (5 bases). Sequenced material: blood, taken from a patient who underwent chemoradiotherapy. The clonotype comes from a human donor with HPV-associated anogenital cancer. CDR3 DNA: TGTGCCAGCAGTTTATGGATGGGGAGCGAGCAGTACTTC. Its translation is CASSLWMGSEQYF.